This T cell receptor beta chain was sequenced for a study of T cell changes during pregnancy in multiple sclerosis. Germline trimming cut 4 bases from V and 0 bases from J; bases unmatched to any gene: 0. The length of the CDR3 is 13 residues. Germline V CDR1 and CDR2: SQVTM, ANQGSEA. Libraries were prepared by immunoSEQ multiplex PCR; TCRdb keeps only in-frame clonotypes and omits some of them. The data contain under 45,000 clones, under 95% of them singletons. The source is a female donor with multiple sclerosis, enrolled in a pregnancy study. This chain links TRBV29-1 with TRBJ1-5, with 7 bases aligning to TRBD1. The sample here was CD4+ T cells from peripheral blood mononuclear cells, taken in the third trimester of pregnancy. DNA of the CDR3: TGCAGCGTTGGGGACAGTAGCAATCAGCCCCAGCATTTT. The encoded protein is CSVGDSSNQPQHF.